These 2 T cell receptor beta chains were all obtained from the same sample, sequenced in a study of T cells in Graves' hyperthyroidism and ophthalmopathy. It was RNA transcripts that yielded the amplified TCR beta CDR3 regions. The TCR CDR3 first-round RT-PCR relied on the HTBI primer set. Via MiXCR, TCRdb re-called the multiplex PCR reads, giving one row per CDR3 protein. The sample shows some 600,000 distinct CDR3 sequences, roughly 46% of them seen only once. Sequencing used peripheral blood or thyroid tissue (not recorded which). Receptor source: a woman aged 18-30 years with Graves' hyperthyroidism.

The rearrangement joins TRBV29-1 to TRBJ2-5, with TRBD2 matching 7 bases. The CDR3 is 12 residues long. Per germline, CDR1 SQVTM and CDR2 ANQGSEA. Trimming at V came to 8 bases and at J to 5 bases, leaving 8 bases not matched to a gene. The CDR3: CSSQAGGETQYF. CDR3 bases: TGCAGCAGCCAAGCCGGGGGGGAGACCCAGTACTTC.

Ten or more counts support this clonotype. This chain joins TRBV29-1 and TRBJ1-5; 9 bases map to TRBD1. The CDR3 has 12 residues. Germline V lookup: CDR1 SQVTM, CDR2 ANQGSEA. The V and J ends lost 6 bases and 6 bases, in that order; junction bases with no gene match: 3. In DNA form, the CDR3 reads TGCAGCGTCGAGGGACAGGGTCAGCCCCAGCATTTT. The encoded protein is CSVEGQGQPQHF.